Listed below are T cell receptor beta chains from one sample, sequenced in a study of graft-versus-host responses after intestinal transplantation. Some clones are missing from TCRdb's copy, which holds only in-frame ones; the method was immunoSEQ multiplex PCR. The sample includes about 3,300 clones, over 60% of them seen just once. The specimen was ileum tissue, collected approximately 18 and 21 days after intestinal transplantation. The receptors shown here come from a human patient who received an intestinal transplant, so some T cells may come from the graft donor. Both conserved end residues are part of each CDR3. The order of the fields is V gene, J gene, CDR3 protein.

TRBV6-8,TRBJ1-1,CASSYSAPGGTEAFF
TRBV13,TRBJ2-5,CASSLGTEQETQYF
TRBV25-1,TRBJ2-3,CASSEYEGDTQYF
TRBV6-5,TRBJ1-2,CASSYSETPNYGYTF
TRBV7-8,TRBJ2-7,CASSLSTGPSYEQYF
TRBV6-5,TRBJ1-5,CASSYGQGGNQPQHF
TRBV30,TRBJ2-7,CAWSVRIAGHTYEQYF
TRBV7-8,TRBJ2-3,CASSLAGQGPQDTQYF
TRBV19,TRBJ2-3,CASSQAGGGTDTQYF
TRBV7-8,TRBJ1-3,CASSLTLANTIYF
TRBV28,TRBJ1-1,CASSSTAEAFF
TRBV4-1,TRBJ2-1,CASSRTLGEEQFF
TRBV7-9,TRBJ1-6,CASSHSAGTPLF
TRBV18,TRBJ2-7,CASSPHDRGGSEQYF
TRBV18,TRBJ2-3,CASSPWTSGGLDTQYF
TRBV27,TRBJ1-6,CASSLGSGAYYNSPLHF
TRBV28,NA,CASSHLVGTGSYEQYF
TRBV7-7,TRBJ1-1,CASSREFKTEAFF
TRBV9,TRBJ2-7,CASSVAGGGYEQYF
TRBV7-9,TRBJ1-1,CASRYTHDQAFF
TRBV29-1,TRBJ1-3,CSVVGTGSGNTIYF
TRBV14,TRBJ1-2,CASSQAAGGYGYTF
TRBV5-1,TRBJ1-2,CASSQDRPPYGYTF
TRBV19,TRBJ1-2,CASHGLQGRRGGYTF
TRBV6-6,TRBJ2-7,CASSYNRLEQYF
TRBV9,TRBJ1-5,CASSGGPGSNQPQHF
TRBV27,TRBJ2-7,CASSFGHAYEQYF
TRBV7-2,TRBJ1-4,CASSSGRGRDEKLFF